Following are 20 T cell receptor beta chains from one sample sequenced in a study of cytomegalovirus exposure and HLA in healthy donors. In the PCR, 60 Vbeta and 13 Jbeta primers were used. The protocol was immunoSEQ multiplex PCR, while the TCRdb copy is restricted to in-frame clones and leaves out a portion. The sample comprises 160,000 or so clones, around 79% of which are singletons, and more than 0.5% rests with the top ten. The source material was PBMCs. The receptor source for this set is a woman aged 45 to 65 in good health and CMV-seronegative.

This sequence joins TRBV28 and TRBJ2-7, with TRBD2 matching over 8 bases. CDR3 length equals 14 residues. V lost 5 bases, J lost 2 bases, and 5 bases stayed unmatched. Germline V gene data show CDR1 as MDHEN and CDR2 as SYDVKM. The DNA of the CDR3 is TGTGCCAGCAGTGAAAGCGGGGGCCCCTACGAGCAGTACTTC. Amino acids: CASSESGGPYEQYF. Using reference TRBV28 and TRBJ2-7 for the parts outside the CDR3, the full variable domain is DVKVTQSSRYLVKRTGEKVFLECVQDMDHENMFWYRQDPGLGLRLIYFSYDVKMKEKGDIPEGYSVSREKKERFSLILESASTNQTSMYLCASSESGGPYEQYFGPGTRLTVT.

The V call is TRBV5-6, the J call TRBJ2-1, with D perhaps TRBD1 (6 bases). The CDR3 runs to 14 residues. Trimming cost V 0 bases and J 3 bases, with 7 bases left between them. Germline V CDR1 and CDR2: SGHDT, YYEEEE. The chain's CDR3 is CASSLGGLYNEQFF. In DNA, the CDR3 is TGTGCCAGCAGCTTGGGGGGGCTCTACAATGAGCAGTTCTTC.

As to this clone: Other DNA variants within this sample encode the same CDR3. The chain has TRBV23-1 and TRBJ1-1; 8 nucleotides line up with TRBD1. TRBV23-1 is an open reading frame, and its role is uncertain. After removal of 7 bases from V and 3 bases from J, the junction contained 10 bases not matched to a gene. CDR3 length equals 15 residues. In nucleotides, the CDR3 is TGCGCCAGCACCAACAGGACGGACAGGGACACTGAAGCTTTCTTT. Translating gives CASTNRTDRDTEAFF.

The table lists this clone with a count of one. The junction and the germline gene differ at one end; a read error may be behind it. The CDR3 bases are TGTGCCAGCAGGTTTTACAGGGGGGAGAACGCTGAAGCTTTCTTT. This gives the protein CASRFYRGENAEAFF. V and J are TRBV14 and TRBJ1-1, with 8 nucleotides matching TRBD1. This CDR3 has 15 amino acids. CDR1 SGHDN and CDR2 FVKESK come from the germline V gene.

V is TRBV7-8 and J is TRBJ1-5, with 7 bases that match TRBD1. J was trimmed by 4 bases and V by 7 bases; bases with no gene match: 10. The V gene's germline CDR1 is SGHVS and CDR2 FQNEAQ. This CDR3 is built from 15 residues. CDR3 sequence (DNA): TGTGCCAGCATGCAACAGGGGAGTCCAAATCAGCCCCAGCATTTT. Its protein product is CASMQQGSPNQPQHF. Together with reference TRBV7-8 and TRBJ1-5, the CDR3 gives the full variable domain: GAGVSQSPRYKVAKRGQDVALRCDPISGHVSLFWYQQALGQGPEFLTYFQNEAQLDKSGLPSDRFFAERPEGSVSTLKIQRTQQEDSAVYLCASMQQGSPNQPQHFGDGTRLSIL.

The rearrangement uses TRBV2 and TRBJ1-1, with D possibly TRBD1 on 6 matching bases. The CDR3 extends over 15 amino acids. Germline V gives CDR1 SNHLY, CDR2 FYNNEI. The ends were cut back, 3 bases at V and 9 bases at J, with 20 bases in the middle. CDR3 coding DNA: TGTGCCAGCAGTGATGCGGTACAGGGTCTTGTGAAAGCTTTCTTT. It encodes CASSDAVQGLVKAFF.

This chain joins TRBV16 and TRBJ1-2; no reliable D call. The germline CDR1 and CDR2 sequences are KGHSY and FQNENV. Trimming cost V 4 bases and J 4 bases, with 16 bases left between them. The CDR3 is made up of 15 amino acids. CDR3 region: CASSPDGGSFYGYTF. CDR3 DNA: TGTGCCAGCAGCCCCGATGGAGGCAGTTTCTATGGCTACACCTTC.

The genes are TRBV19 and TRBJ2-5; 14 bases line up with TRBD2. CDR1 LNHDA and CDR2 SQIVND come from the germline V gene (reference sequence). This CDR3 contains 15 residues. Unmatched junction bases numbered 6, after V lost 7 bases and J lost 5 bases. The CDR3, as DNA: TGTGCCAGTATGACTAGCGGGGGGGCGGGGGAGACCCAGTACTTC. This encodes CASMTSGGAGETQYF.

The V call is TRBV14, the J call TRBJ1-2; 7 bases fit TRBD1. This CDR3 contains 14 residues. CDR1 and CDR2 from the germline V gene are SGHDN and FVKESK. J lost 7 bases, V lost 4 bases, and 9 bases had no gene match. The DNA for the CDR3 is TGTGCCAGCAGCCCCGAGACAGGGACGTCTGGCTACACCTTC. Translating it yields CASSPETGTSGYTF.

This sequence joins TRBV18 and TRBJ1-1, with 10 bases fitting TRBD1. Trimming at V came to 4 bases and at J to 6 bases, leaving 11 bases not matched to a gene. The CDR3 sequence is 16 residues long. The germline V gene encodes CDR1 KGHSH and CDR2 LQKENI. The CDR3 bases are TGTGCCAGCTCACAACCCGGGACAGGGGTTAATTCTGAAGCTTTCTTT. Translation gives CASSQPGTGVNSEAFF.

The CDR3: CASSENERGRQFF. CDR3 DNA sequence: TGTGCCAGCAGTGAAAACGAGAGGGGGAGGCAGTTCTTC. The genes are TRBV2 and TRBJ2-1; TRBD1 is a possible D gene (6 bases). V was cut by 2 bases and J by 12 bases, with 14 bases left in between. The CDR3 is 13 amino acids. Germline assignment: CDR1 SNHLY and CDR2 FYNNEI.

This clone was found once. The chain uses TRBV7-6 and TRBJ2-7; 10 bases agree with TRBD2. This CDR3 is built from 17 residues. Losses at the gene ends were 2 bases for V and 5 bases for J; bases not matched to a gene: 12. Germline CDR1 and CDR2: SGHVS and FNYEAQ. The CDR3 reads CASSLISASGSFNEQYF. CDR3 bases: TGTGCCAGCAGCTTAATCTCGGCTAGCGGGAGCTTTAACGAGCAGTACTTC.

This clone was seen only a few times. This chain uses TRBV7-9 with TRBJ2-5; no clear D. Germline V CDR1 and CDR2: SEHNR, FQNEAQ (reference sequence). Trimming pared 5 bases from V and 13 bases from J, leaving 20 bases between. This CDR3 contains 13 residues. In DNA, the CDR3 is TGTGCCAGCAGCCCAGCGACTCCTCCCACCGGGTACTTC. This encodes CASSPATPPTGYF. The full variable domain, completed using reference TRBV7-9 and TRBJ2-5, is DTGVSQNPRHKITKRGQNVTFRCDPISEHNRLYWYRQTLGQGPEFLTYFQNEAQLEKSRLLSDRFSAERPKGSFSTLEIQRTEQGDSAMYLCASSPATPPTGYFGPGTRLLVL.

The chain combines TRBV5-1 with TRBJ1-2; D call uncertain. The V gene lost 4 bases and the J gene lost 0 bases, with 7 bases spanning the gap. Germline V gene lookup returns CDR1 SGHRS and CDR2 YFSETQ. This CDR3 has 13 amino acids. CDR3 sequence reads: CASSPEANYGYTF. The CDR3 DNA sequence: TGCGCCAGCAGCCCGGAGGCTAACTATGGCTACACCTTC. Drawing the rest from reference TRBV5-1 and TRBJ1-2, the complete variable domain is KAGVTQTPRYLIKTRGQQVTLSCSPISGHRSVSWYQQTPGQGLQFLFEYFSETQRNKGNFPGRFSGRQFSNSRSEMNVSTLELGDSALYLCASSPEANYGYTFGSGTRLTVV.

The rearrangement links TRBV27 to TRBJ2-3; possibly TRBD2 for D (6 bases). Trimming took 5 bases from V and 2 from J, leaving 14 bases between them. The germline CDR1 and CDR2 sequences are MNHEY and SMNVEV (reference sequence). The CDR3 has 15 amino acids. DNA for the CDR3: TGTGCCAGCAGTGACGCGGGATACTACACAGATACGCAGTATTTT. It yields the protein CASSDAGYYTDTQYF.

The gene calls are TRBV5-1 and TRBJ2-7; TRBD1 agrees at 7 bases. V was clipped by 4 bases and J by 2 bases; unmatched bases: 18. This CDR3 region has 18 residues. Germline CDR1 is SGHRS and CDR2 is YFSETQ. The CDR3 region is CASSRQTGTRRGTYEQYF. CDR3 DNA: TGCGCCAGCAGCAGACAGACAGGGACAAGACGGGGAACCTACGAGCAGTACTTC.

The chain combines TRBV9 with TRBJ2-3; TRBD1 matches 10 bases. Germline V gives CDR1 SGDLS, CDR2 YYNGEE. The CDR3 loop spans 15 amino acids. V shed 4 bases, J shed 3 bases, and the junction held 5 bases outside the gene matches. For the CDR3, the DNA is TGTGCCAGCAGCACCGGACAGGGGGAGACAGATACGCAGTATTTT. It is translated as CASSTGQGETDTQYF.

The chain combines TRBV5-1 with TRBJ2-7; possibly TRBD1 for D (6 bases). CDR3 length equals 16 residues. V was trimmed by 0 bases and J by 2 bases, leaving 15 bases between them. Germline CDR1 is SGHRS and CDR2 is YFSETQ. Here the CDR3 reads CASSLAAGTLAYEQYF. CDR3 nucleotides: TGCGCCAGCAGCTTGGCGGCCGGGACACTTGCCTACGAGCAGTACTTC.

This clone was seen only a few times. V usage is TRBV9 and J usage is TRBJ2-5; a possible D gene is TRBD2 (5 bases). The germline V gene has CDR1 SGDLS and CDR2 YYNGEE. The V gene lost 4 bases and the J gene lost 0 bases, with 10 bases spanning the gap. There are 14 residues in the CDR3. CDR3 DNA sequence: TGTGCCAGCAGCCAAAGGCGGGACCAAGAGACCCAGTACTTC. This codes for CASSQRRDQETQYF.

In this sample, this clone turned up once. The chain uses TRBV5-1 and TRBJ2-7, with D tentatively TRBD2 (5 bases). Trimming removed 4 bases from V and 4 bases from J, with 12 bases in between. Germline V gives CDR1 SGHRS, CDR2 YFSETQ. This CDR3 is 13 amino acids long. The CDR3 is CASSTDGDYEQYF. The CDR3 region has the DNA TGCGCCAGCAGCACGGACGGGGATTACGAGCAGTACTTC.